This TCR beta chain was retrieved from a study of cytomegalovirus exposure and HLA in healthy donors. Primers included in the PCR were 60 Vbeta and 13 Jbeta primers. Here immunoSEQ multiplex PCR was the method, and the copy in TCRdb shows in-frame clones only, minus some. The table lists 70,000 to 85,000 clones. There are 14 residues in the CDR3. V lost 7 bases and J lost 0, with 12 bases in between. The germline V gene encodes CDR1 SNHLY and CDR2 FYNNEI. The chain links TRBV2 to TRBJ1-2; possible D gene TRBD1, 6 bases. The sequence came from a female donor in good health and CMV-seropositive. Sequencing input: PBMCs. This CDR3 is CASTDRSSNYGYTF. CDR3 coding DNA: TGTGCCAGCACAGACAGGAGCTCTAACTATGGCTACACCTTC.